This is a list of T cell receptor beta chains from one sample in a study of read filtering for tumor transcriptome and immune sequencing. TCRdb re-called the reads through MiXCR, storing one row per CDR3 protein. The profile shows some 130,000 distinct CDR3 sequences, under 15% of them singletons. The sample comprised a population of CD138-negative cells sorted from bone marrow. These receptors all stem from a donor over 35 with multiple myeloma. Each CDR3 is given with its conserved first and last residue. The listing skips clone size in some rows; elsewhere it reads once, few, many or a size class.

abundance: NA; v_gene: TRBV5-4; CDR3aa: CASSVSETQYF
abundance: many; v_gene: TRBV28; CDR3aa: CASSLPGGGQPQHF
abundance: NA; v_gene: TRBV6-1; CDR3aa: CASPLTGNSNQPQHF
abundance: many; v_gene: TRBV20-1; CDR3aa: CSATAGQLSRTYNEQFF
abundance: many; v_gene: TRBV9; CDR3aa: CASSASGVTYNEQFF
abundance: many; v_gene: TRBV18; CDR3aa: CASSPPSGYNEQFF
abundance: many; v_gene: TRBV20-1; CDR3aa: CSARSGREVETQYF
abundance: many; v_gene: TRBV10-3; CDR3aa: CAIRGQGVLDGYTF
abundance: many; v_gene: TRBV28; CDR3aa: CASSLIGTKETQYF
abundance: many; v_gene: TRBV5-4; CDR3aa: CASSQTGGYEQFF
abundance: many; v_gene: TRBV7-9; CDR3aa: CASSFVFATGELFF
abundance: many; v_gene: TRBV3-1; CDR3aa: CASSLPAQETQYF
abundance: many; v_gene: TRBV5-1; CDR3aa: CASSLTGTDYNEQFF
abundance: many; v_gene: TRBV3-1; CDR3aa: CASSQDLAATYEQYF
abundance: many; v_gene: TRBV7-9; CDR3aa: CASSLPAGGTEAFF
abundance: NA; v_gene: TRBV6-5; CDR3aa: CASSSRLAGKTGELFF